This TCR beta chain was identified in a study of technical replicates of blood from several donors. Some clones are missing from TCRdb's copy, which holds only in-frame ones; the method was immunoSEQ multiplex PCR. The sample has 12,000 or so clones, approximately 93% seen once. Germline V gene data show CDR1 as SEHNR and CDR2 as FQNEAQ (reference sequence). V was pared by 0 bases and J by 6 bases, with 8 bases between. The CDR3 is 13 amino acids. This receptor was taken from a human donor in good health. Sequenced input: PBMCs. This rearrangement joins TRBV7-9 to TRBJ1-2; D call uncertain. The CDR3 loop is CASSLARLDGYTF. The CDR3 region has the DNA TGTGCCAGCAGCTTAGCGCGGCTCGATGGCTACACCTTC.